The 28 T cell receptor beta chains in this list originate from one sample, sequenced in a study of glioma-infiltrating T cells after dendritic cell vaccination. Time point here: after dendritic cell vaccination, including at tumor progression/relapse. The repertoire was sequenced with immunoSEQ multiplex PCR; TCRdb's copy has only in-frame clones and lacks some. Counted here are 70,000 to 95,000 clones, roughly 84% occurring once; the ten biggest clones make up around 2%. The sequencing here drew on blood, taken after dendritic cell vaccination. Every receptor here comes from a human donor with glioblastoma.

The V call is TRBV7-3, the J call TRBJ2-5; D is perhaps TRBD2 (5 bases). In germline, CDR1 is SGHTA, CDR2 FQGTGA. This CDR3 is built from 14 residues. Trimming cost V 0 bases and J 1 base, with 6 bases left between them. CDR3 sequence reads: CASSLTGAQETQYF. For the CDR3, the DNA is TGTGCCAGCAGCTTAACGGGAGCCCAAGAGACCCAGTACTTC.

The chain recombines TRBV12-1 with TRBJ1-6; the DNA was not compared with TRBD1, the D call given in the table. TRBV12-1 is classified as a pseudogene. The CDR3 loop spans 19 amino acids. The CDR3 sequence: CASSLLNRQGSSYNSPLHF. The CDR3 DNA is TGTGCCAGCAGCTTACTTAACAGACAGGGTAGCTCCTATAATTCACCCCTCCACTTT.

This clone was counted once. The chain recombines TRBV28 with TRBJ1-5, with D tentatively TRBD1 (6 bases). CDR1 is MDHEN, CDR2 SYDVKM, per germline. The CDR3 totals 12 residues. V lost 2 bases to trimming and J lost 7 bases, with 6 bases between them. This CDR3 reads CASSLRGQPQHF. The CDR3 DNA reads TGTGCCAGCAGTTTAAGGGGGCAGCCCCAGCATTTT.

The rearrangement links TRBV5-1 to TRBJ1-5, with D maybe TRBD1 (6 bases). V was clipped by 0 bases and J by 3 bases, with 10 bases between them. CDR1 is SGHRS and CDR2 is YFSETQ in the germline V gene. The CDR3 extends over 15 amino acids. In nucleotides, the CDR3 is TGCGCCAGCAGCTTGGCCGGACAGCTCAATCAGCCCCAGCATTTT. It translates to CASSLAGQLNQPQHF.

The rearrangement uses TRBV5-1 and TRBJ2-3; 10 bases are a match to TRBD1. V shed 4 bases, J shed 4 bases, and the junction held 3 bases outside the gene matches. The germline CDR1 and CDR2 sequences are SGHRS and YFSETQ. The CDR3 is 14 residues long. CDR3: CASSLGQGADTQYF. DNA of the CDR3: TGCGCCAGCAGCCTAGGACAGGGGGCAGATACGCAGTATTTT.

The chain joins TRBV6-5 to TRBJ2-3; 12 bases match TRBD2. The CDR3 totals 16 residues. CDR1 and CDR2 (germline): MNHEY, SVGAGI. The J segment lost 1 base and the V segment lost 2 bases, leaving 1 base of the junction unmatched. CDR3: CASSYGLAGRTDTQYF. In nucleotides, the CDR3 is TGTGCCAGCAGTTACGGACTAGCGGGGCGCACAGATACGCAGTATTTT.

The chain has TRBV5-1 and TRBJ2-1, with 9 positions matching TRBD1. Germline CDR1 SGHRS, CDR2 YFSETQ. The CDR3 loop spans 15 amino acids. Trimming at V came to 4 bases and at J to 2 bases, leaving 4 bases not matched to a gene. The CDR3 DNA reads as TGCGCCAGCAGCAAAGGACAGGGGACCTACAATGAGCAGTTCTTC. Its translation: CASSKGQGTYNEQFF.

The chain carries TRBV7-2 and TRBJ2-3, with a tentative D call TRBD2 (6 bases). V was pared by 1 base and J by 0 bases, with 11 bases between. CDR1 and CDR2 (germline): SGHTA, FQGNSA. The CDR3 loop spans 16 amino acids. This chain's CDR3 is CASSLVADPSTDTQYF. The CDR3 bases are TGTGCCAGCAGCTTAGTAGCGGATCCTAGCACAGATACGCAGTATTTT.

The chain uses TRBV5-1 and TRBJ2-5, with TRBD1 matching 8 bases. Germline CDR1 is SGHRS and CDR2 is YFSETQ. The length of the CDR3 is 14 residues. V was pared by 4 bases and J by 3 bases, with 5 bases of the junction left unmatched. CDR3 region: CASSPGQGKETQYF. In nucleotides, the CDR3 is TGCGCCAGCAGCCCTGGACAGGGTAAAGAGACCCAGTACTTC.

This chain joins TRBV9 and TRBJ2-2; the D is unclear. The V gene lost 3 bases and the J gene lost 0 bases, with 9 bases spanning the gap. The CDR3 has 15 amino acids. Germline loops: CDR1 SGDLS, CDR2 YYNGEE. The CDR3, as DNA: TGTGCCAGCAGCGATAGCTGGGCGAACACCGGGGAGCTGTTTTTT. It codes for CASSDSWANTGELFF.

The V and J genes are TRBV27 and TRBJ2-7; 8 bases map to TRBD1. The CDR3 extends over 15 amino acids. Germline V lookup: CDR1 MNHEY, CDR2 SMNVEV (reference sequence). J was trimmed by 6 bases and V by 5 bases; bases with no gene match: 12. CDR3 nucleotide sequence: TGTGCCAGCAGTCCCGCATGGACAGGGCGGTCCGAGCAGTACTTC. Protein product: CASSPAWTGRSEQYF.

The gene calls are TRBV2 and TRBJ1-4; 9 bases fit TRBD1. J gave up 4 bases and V 8 bases, and 2 bases lay outside the gene matches. The length of the CDR3 is 13 residues. CDR1 is SNHLY, CDR2 FYNNEI, per germline. CDR3 sequence (DNA): TGTGCCAGCCGACAGGGGGTTAATGAAAAACTGTTTTTT. Its translation is CASRQGVNEKLFF.

This clone was counted a single time. The V and J genes are TRBV19 and TRBJ1-6; tentative D call: TRBD1 (6 bases). Trimming took 7 bases from V and 11 from J, leaving 15 bases between them. CDR3 length: 13 amino acids. Per germline, CDR1 LNHDA and CDR2 SQIVND (reference sequence). This chain's CDR3 is CASTGRGIAPLHF. CDR3 in DNA: TGTGCCAGTACTGGCAGGGGAATTGCACCCCTCCACTTT.

The chain joins TRBV2 to TRBJ2-7; D is ambiguous. Germline-derived CDR1 and CDR2 are SNHLY and FYNNEI. V lost 4 bases and J 0 bases, leaving 22 bases between the germline ends. The CDR3 is 18 residues long. CDR3 sequence reads: CASSGSRWVDSRSYEQYF. CDR3 coding DNA: TGTGCCAGCAGTGGCTCCCGGTGGGTCGACTCCCGCTCCTACGAGCAGTACTTC.

CDR3 residues: CASSYSGTAENGYTF. The DNA of the CDR3 is TGTGCCAGCAGTTACTCGGGGACAGCAGAGAATGGCTACACCTTC. This sequence joins TRBV6-5 and TRBJ1-2, with 7 positions matching TRBD1. The CDR3 extends over 15 amino acids. V gave up 0 bases and J gave up 6 bases; unmatched junction bases: 7. Per the germline V gene, CDR1 is MNHEY and CDR2 is SVGAGI.

The J gene is TRBJ2-3, the V gene TRBV7-3; possibly TRBD2 for D (6 bases). V gave up 5 bases and J gave up 0 bases, with 21 bases separating them. This CDR3 is 18 amino acids long. Per germline, CDR1 SGHTA and CDR2 FQGTGA. The CDR3 protein is CASSPHPLSSGSTDTQYF. CDR3 nucleotide sequence: TGTGCCAGCAGCCCCCATCCCCTGAGTAGCGGCAGCACAGATACGCAGTATTTT.

The chain couples TRBV2 to TRBJ2-5; D possibly corresponds to TRBD2 (6 bases). Germline CDR1 SNHLY, CDR2 FYNNEI. Trimming left V 7 bases short and J 7 bases short, with 16 bases between. The length of the CDR3 is 13 residues. CDR3 nucleotides: TGTGCCAGCATGGGGGGATTGGGTGGGACCCAGTACTTC. Translation gives CASMGGLGGTQYF.

This chain uses TRBV7-2 with TRBJ2-1; perhaps TRBD2 as D (5 bases). The CDR3 contains 16 residues. Trimming left V 3 bases short and J 8 bases short, with 20 bases between. Looked up from germline, CDR1 is SGHTA and CDR2 is FQGNSA. CDR3 sequence: CASSFSSVRRIDEQFF. As DNA, the CDR3 is TGTGCCAGCAGCTTCTCGAGCGTCAGGAGGATCGATGAGCAGTTCTTC.

The chain is built from TRBV4-3 and TRBJ1-4; D gene unclear. The CDR3 contains 13 residues. V was clipped by 3 bases and J by 8 bases, with 10 bases between them. Germline V gene data show CDR1 as LGHNA and CDR2 as YSLEER. The CDR3 DNA follows: TGCGCCAGCAGCCAGAGGGCGAGAGAAAAACTGTTTTTT. This translates into CASSQRAREKLFF.

The chain employs TRBV7-2 and TRBJ1-2, with a tentative D call TRBD1 (5 bases). V was pared by 1 base and J by 5 bases, with 17 bases between. The CDR3 length is 16 residues. CDR1 SGHTA and CDR2 FQGNSA come from the germline V gene. CDR3 in DNA: TGTGCCAGCAGCTTAGATCGGGGGGTCCAAGGGTATGGCTACACCTTC. Residues: CASSLDRGVQGYGYTF.

This chain joins TRBV20-1 and TRBJ1-2, with D tentatively TRBD1 (5 bases). Trimming removed 8 bases from V and 11 bases from J, with 18 bases in between. The CDR3 is made up of 11 amino acids. Germline V gene data show CDR1 as DFQATT and CDR2 as SNEGSKA (reference sequence). In DNA, the CDR3 is TGCAGTTTTACTGGCGGGGCCGGTTACACCTTC. Amino acid sequence: CSFTGGAGYTF.

This clone was seen only once. J is TRBJ2-5 and V is TRBV19; D might be TRBD2 (5 bases). There are 13 residues in the CDR3. Trimming took 8 bases from V and 2 from J, leaving 12 bases between them. CDR1 is LNHDA, CDR2 SQIVND, per germline (reference sequence). The CDR3, as DNA: TGTGCCAGTGGTAAAGCGGAACAAGAGACCCAGTACTTC. Amino acids: CASGKAEQETQYF. The full variable domain, in which reference TRBV19 and TRBJ2-5 provide the parts outside the CDR3, is DGGITQSPKYLFRKEGQNVTLSCEQNLNHDAMYWYRQDPGQGLRLIYYSQIVNDFQKGDIAEGYSVSREKKESFPLTVTSAQKNPTAFYLCASGKAEQETQYFGPGTRLLVL.

The J gene is TRBJ1-1, the V gene TRBV10-2, with TRBD1 as a possible D gene (5 bases). V lost 6 bases to trimming and J lost 0 bases, with 8 bases between them. Germline CDR1 is WSHSY and CDR2 is SAAADI. The CDR3 runs 13 residues. The CDR3 sequence: CASSSGLNTEAFF. CDR3 nucleotide sequence: TGCGCCAGCAGCTCAGGGTTGAACACTGAAGCTTTCTTT.

CDR3 bases: TGTGCCACCAGCAGCAGAGCGGGGGGGCGGCGTGAGCAGTTCTTC. Protein product: CATSSRAGGRREQFF. The gene calls are TRBV15 and TRBJ2-1, with 10 bases that match TRBD2. The CDR3 runs to 15 residues. V shed 3 bases, J shed 9 bases, and the junction held 8 bases outside the gene matches. The germline CDR1 and CDR2 sequences are LNHNV and YYDKDF (reference sequence). Looking up the rest from reference TRBV15 and TRBJ2-1 gives the full variable domain: DAMVIQNPRYQVTQFGKPVTLSCSQTLNHNVMYWYQQKSSQAPKLLFHYYDKDFNNEADTPDNFQSRRPNTSFCFLDIRSPGLGDTAMYLCATSSRAGGRREQFFGPGTRLTVL.

The rearrangement joins TRBV11-2 to TRBJ1-2; TRBD1 matches at 9 bases. CDR1 and CDR2 from the germline V gene are SGHAT and FQNNGV. The CDR3 contains 15 residues. V lost 5 bases to trimming and J lost 8 bases; unmatched junction nucleotides: 12. The CDR3 region has the DNA TGTGCCAGCAGCCCCCCCCGGGACAGGGTAGGCGGCTACACCTTC. Protein sequence: CASSPPRDRVGGYTF.

The J gene is TRBJ2-2, the V gene TRBV18, with 8 positions matching TRBD2. There are 16 residues in the CDR3. V shed 2 bases and J 5 bases; nucleotides not matched to a gene: 7. The V gene's germline CDR1 is KGHSH and CDR2 LQKENI. CDR3 sequence (DNA): TGTGCCAGCTCACCAGGCGGGGGGCCAGAGACCGGGGAGCTGTTTTTT. Its protein is CASSPGGGPETGELFF.

J is TRBJ2-5 and V is TRBV5-1, with TRBD1 matching 8 bases. The J call may not be correct, given that the DNA end is closer to TRBJ2-7. Germline lookup yields CDR1 SGHRS and CDR2 YFSETQ. The CDR3 is made up of 15 amino acids. The CDR3 reads CASSSAGTGSYEQYF. The CDR3 region has the DNA TGCGCCAGCAGCTCCGCCGGGACAGGCTCCTACGAGCAGTACTTC.

The V call is TRBV6-5, the J call TRBJ1-4; D is undetermined. The germline gives CDR1 MNHEY, CDR2 SVGAGI. V was trimmed by 6 bases and J by 7 bases, leaving 12 bases between them. The CDR3 sequence is 13 residues long. CDR3 nucleotides: TGTGCCAGCAGGGGGAGGCCCGTTGAAAAACTGTTTTTT. It yields the protein CASRGRPVEKLFF.